These 17 T cell receptor beta chains were all obtained from the same sample, sequenced in a study of cytomegalovirus exposure and HLA in healthy donors (dated by TCRdb to 2016 to 2017). Preparation of the library involved the immunoSEQ multiplex PCR assay. A mixture of 60 forward primers for TCR Vbeta segments and 13 reverse primers for TCR Jbeta segments was used in the multiplex PCR. The clones in this table, taken by TCRdb from immuneACCESS, are in-frame only. Not every clone is retained; where verified, under half of the shortfall comes from an unresolved V gene, and the cause of the rest is unknown. This sample gives 190,000 or so clones in total; 82% of them show up just once. Together, the top ten hold 6% to 8% of the sample. Sequenced sample: PBMCs. These receptors all stem from a woman between 45 and 60 years old in good health and CMV-seropositive.

The CDR3: CASSPKLPGVPRARSPEAFF. For the CDR3, the DNA is TGTGCCAGCAGTCCAAAACTCCCGGGGGTTCCAAGGGCCAGGAGTCCTGAAGCTTTCTTT. The V gene is TRBV21-1, the J gene TRBJ1-1. TRBV21-1 is described as a pseudogene. The CDR3 is made up of 20 amino acids.

The V and J genes are TRBV27 and TRBJ2-2; TRBD2 is a possible D gene (5 bases). The V end lost 6 bases, the J end lost 6 bases, and 11 bases lay between the germline ends. The germline gives CDR1 MNHEY, CDR2 SMNVEV (reference sequence). CDR3 length equals 13 residues. CDR3 region: CASSPRASGELFF. As DNA, the CDR3 is TGTGCCAGCAGCCCGAGGGCGTCCGGGGAGCTGTTTTTT.

The V gene is TRBV5-8, the J gene TRBJ2-7; no definite D call. The CDR3 runs to 15 residues. The germline V gene encodes CDR1 SGHTS and CDR2 YDEGEE. Trimming left V 0 bases short and J 5 bases short, with 15 bases between. CDR3 sequence: CASSLGVSRSDEQYF. CDR3 nucleotide sequence: TGTGCCAGCAGCTTGGGAGTTTCTCGGAGCGACGAGCAGTACTTC. Filled out from reference TRBV5-8 and TRBJ2-7, the complete variable domain reads EAGVTQSPTHLIKTRGQQATLRCSPISGHTSVYWYQQALGLGLQFLLWYDEGEERNRGNFPPRFSGRQFPNYSSELNVNALELEDSALYLCASSLGVSRSDEQYFGPGTRLTVT.

The chain employs TRBV2 and TRBJ2-7, with a possible D match to TRBD2 (6 bases). The CDR3 runs to 15 residues. Germline lookup yields CDR1 SNHLY and CDR2 FYNNEI. V was shortened by 3 bases and J by 4 bases, with 16 bases between the two germline ends. The CDR3 region has the DNA TGTGCCAGCAGTGAGACCGGGACTTACCTTTACGAGCAGTACTTC. Translation gives CASSETGTYLYEQYF.

V is TRBV5-4 and J is TRBJ2-5; the match to TRBD2 covers 9 bases. The J call is doubtful: the DNA matches TRBJ2-7 better. This CDR3 has 16 residues. Germline lookup yields CDR1 SGHNT and CDR2 YYREEE (reference sequence). Here the CDR3 reads CASSFGSSGGSYEQYF. CDR3 in DNA: TGTGCCAGCAGCTTTGGGAGTAGCGGGGGATCCTACGAGCAGTACTTC.

V usage is TRBV6-5 and J usage is TRBJ1-3; TRBD1 matches at 7 bases. Germline V gene sequence: CDR1 MNHEY, CDR2 SVGAGI. The CDR3 runs 14 residues. The V segment lost 8 bases and the J segment 2 bases; nucleotides outside the gene matches: 6. CDR3 region: CASGTGAPGNTIYF. The CDR3 nucleotides read TGTGCCAGCGGTACAGGGGCGCCTGGAAACACCATATATTTT.

V and J are TRBV5-4 and TRBJ2-1; 10 bases are shared with TRBD1. The CDR3 has 15 amino acids. The ends lost 0 bases at V and 4 bases at J; junction bases unmatched: 1. From germline, CDR1 is SGHNT and CDR2 YYREEE (reference sequence). CDR3 sequence reads: CASSLEGQGYNEQFF. As DNA, the CDR3 is TGTGCCAGCAGCTTGGAGGGACAGGGGTACAATGAGCAGTTCTTC.

The chain recombines TRBV15 with TRBJ2-7, with a possible D match to TRBD2 (5 bases). Between the trimmed V and J ends, which lost 6 bases and 4 bases, there was a span of 10 bases. Looked up from germline, CDR1 is LNHNV and CDR2 is YYDKDF (reference sequence). This CDR3 region has 12 residues. CDR3 in amino acids: CATRGVSYEQYF. CDR3 DNA: TGTGCCACCAGGGGAGTGAGTTACGAGCAGTACTTC.

This chain uses TRBV19 with TRBJ1-2; D is perhaps TRBD1 (5 bases). The V gene lost 3 bases and the J gene lost 7 bases, with 15 bases spanning the gap. The germline CDR1 and CDR2 sequences are LNHDA and SQIVND (reference sequence). CDR3 length: 14 amino acids. This CDR3 is CASSIGQGLGGYTF. The CDR3 DNA reads TGTGCCAGTAGTATTGGGCAGGGATTGGGTGGCTACACCTTC.

This clone came up a few times. The rearrangement joins TRBV6-1 to TRBJ2-1; 10 bases are shared with TRBD2. Per the germline V gene, CDR1 is MNHNS and CDR2 is SASEGT. This CDR3 has 16 amino acids. Trimming cost V 0 bases and J 4 bases; bases outside gene matches: 3. CDR3 nucleotide sequence: TGTGCCAGCAGTGAAGCGGGACTAGCGCCTTACAATGAGCAGTTCTTC. Protein sequence: CASSEAGLAPYNEQFF.

The chain uses TRBV5-4 and TRBJ2-7; 10 positions agree with TRBD1. Unmatched junction bases numbered 5, after V lost 0 bases and J lost 11 bases. From germline, CDR1 is SGHNT and CDR2 YYREEE (reference sequence). The CDR3 spans 13 residues. The CDR3 region is CASSLGGTGDKYF. In DNA, the CDR3 is TGTGCCAGCAGCTTGGGGGGGACAGGGGATAAGTACTTC.

The chain has TRBV7-2 and TRBJ2-5, with 9 bases aligning to TRBD2. Germline V lookup: CDR1 SGHTA, CDR2 FQGNSA. This CDR3 has 14 residues. V was pared by 3 bases and J by 5 bases, with 4 bases of the junction left unmatched. The CDR3 loop is CASSLIAGGETQYF. The CDR3 nucleotides read TGTGCCAGCAGCTTGATCGCGGGGGGGGAGACCCAGTACTTC.

This clone was found once. The CDR3 DNA is TGTGCCAGCAGCCACGGACTAGCGGGAGGGCAGTACAATGAGCAGTTCTTC. It specifies CASSHGLAGGQYNEQFF. The V and J genes are TRBV4-2 and TRBJ2-1; 15 nucleotides align to TRBD2. Germline lookup yields CDR1 LGHNA and CDR2 YNFKEQ. V shed 3 bases and J 4 bases; nucleotides not matched to a gene: 4. The CDR3 has 17 amino acids.

The chain joins TRBV5-1 to TRBJ2-1; 8 bases match TRBD1. Trimming took 0 bases from V and 7 from J; bases not matched to a gene: 9. The germline CDR1 and CDR2 sequences are SGHRS and YFSETQ. This CDR3 region has 16 residues. The CDR3 bases are TGCGCCAGCAGCTTGGCCCAAGGACAGGGAAGAAATGAGCAGTTCTTC. Encoded protein: CASSLAQGQGRNEQFF.

In this sample, this clone turned up a few times. The chain employs TRBV5-1 and TRBJ1-2, with D unclear. Germline CDR1 and CDR2: SGHRS and YFSETQ. The CDR3 consists of 13 residues. V lost 0 bases, J lost 7 bases, and 10 bases lay in between. Here the CDR3 DNA reads TGCGCCAGCAGCTTGGTAGGAGAGAGTGGCTACACCTTC. Amino acid sequence: CASSLVGESGYTF.

This clone occurred a few times. This chain links TRBV7-9 with TRBJ2-4; 7 nucleotides match TRBD1. The CDR3 has 11 amino acids. Germline V gene data show CDR1 as SEHNR and CDR2 as FQNEAQ (reference sequence). Unmatched junction bases numbered 7, after V lost 7 bases and J lost 13 bases. The CDR3 DNA reads as TGTGCCAGCAACAGGGGACAGATCCAGTACTTC. Translating it yields CASNRGQIQYF.

The V call is TRBV19, the J call TRBJ2-1, with 11 bases fitting TRBD1. The CDR3 loop spans 15 amino acids. J gave up 7 bases and V 5 bases, and 7 bases lay outside the gene matches. Germline CDR1 LNHDA, CDR2 SQIVND (reference sequence). The chain's CDR3 is CASSAGQGALNEQFF. In nucleotides, the CDR3 is TGTGCCAGTAGTGCCGGACAGGGGGCGTTGAATGAGCAGTTCTTC.